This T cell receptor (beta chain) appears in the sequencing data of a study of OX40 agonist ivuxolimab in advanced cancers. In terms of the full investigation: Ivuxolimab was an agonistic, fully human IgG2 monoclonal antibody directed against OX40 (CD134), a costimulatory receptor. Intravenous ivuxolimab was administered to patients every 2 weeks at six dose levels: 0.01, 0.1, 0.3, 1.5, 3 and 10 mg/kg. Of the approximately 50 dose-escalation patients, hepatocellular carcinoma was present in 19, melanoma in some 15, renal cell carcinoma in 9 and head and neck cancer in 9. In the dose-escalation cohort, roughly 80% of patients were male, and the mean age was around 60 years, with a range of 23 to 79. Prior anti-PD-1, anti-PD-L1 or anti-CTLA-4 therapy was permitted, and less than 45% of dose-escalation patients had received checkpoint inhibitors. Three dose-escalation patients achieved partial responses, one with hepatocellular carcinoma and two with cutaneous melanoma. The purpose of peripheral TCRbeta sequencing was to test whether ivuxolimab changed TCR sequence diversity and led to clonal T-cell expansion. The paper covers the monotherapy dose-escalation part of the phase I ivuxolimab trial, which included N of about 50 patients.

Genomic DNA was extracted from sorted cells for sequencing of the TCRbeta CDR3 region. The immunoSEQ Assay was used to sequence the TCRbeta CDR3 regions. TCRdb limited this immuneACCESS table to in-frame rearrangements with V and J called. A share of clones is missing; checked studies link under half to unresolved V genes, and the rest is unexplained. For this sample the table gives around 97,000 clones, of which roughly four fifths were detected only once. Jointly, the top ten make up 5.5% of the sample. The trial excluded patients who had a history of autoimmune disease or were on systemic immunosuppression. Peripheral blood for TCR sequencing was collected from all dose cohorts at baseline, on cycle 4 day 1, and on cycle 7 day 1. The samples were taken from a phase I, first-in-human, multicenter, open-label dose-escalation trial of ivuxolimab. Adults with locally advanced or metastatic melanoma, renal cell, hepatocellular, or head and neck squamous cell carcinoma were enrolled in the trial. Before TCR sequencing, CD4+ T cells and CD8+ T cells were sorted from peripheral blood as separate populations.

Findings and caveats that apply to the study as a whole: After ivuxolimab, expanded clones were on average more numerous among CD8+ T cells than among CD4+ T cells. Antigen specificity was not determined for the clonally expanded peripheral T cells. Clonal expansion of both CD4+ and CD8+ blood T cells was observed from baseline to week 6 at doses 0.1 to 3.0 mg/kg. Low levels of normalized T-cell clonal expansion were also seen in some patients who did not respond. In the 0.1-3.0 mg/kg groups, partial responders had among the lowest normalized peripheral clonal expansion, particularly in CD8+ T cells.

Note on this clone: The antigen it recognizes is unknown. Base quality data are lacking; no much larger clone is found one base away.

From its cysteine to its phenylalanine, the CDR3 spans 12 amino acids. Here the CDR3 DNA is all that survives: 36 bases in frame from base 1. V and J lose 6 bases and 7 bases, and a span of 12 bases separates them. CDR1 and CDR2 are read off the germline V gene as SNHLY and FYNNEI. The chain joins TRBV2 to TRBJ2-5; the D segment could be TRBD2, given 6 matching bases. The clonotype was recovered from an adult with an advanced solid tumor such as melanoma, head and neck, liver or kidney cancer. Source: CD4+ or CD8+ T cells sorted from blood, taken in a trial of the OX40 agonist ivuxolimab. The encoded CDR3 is CASSGGPGTQYF. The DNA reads TGTGCCAGCAGCGGAGGGCCGGGGACCCAGTACTTC.